The 17 T cell receptor beta chains listed next were all sequenced from one sample in a study of OX40 agonist ivuxolimab in advanced cancers. Profiled with immunoSEQ multiplex PCR; TCRdb holds only in-frame clones, not every one. The table has approximately 60,000 clones, around 80% seen once. The material was CD4+ or CD8+ T cells sorted from blood, obtained in a trial of the OX40 agonist ivuxolimab. Every receptor here comes from an adult with an advanced solid tumor such as melanoma, head and neck, liver or kidney cancer.

J is TRBJ1-4 and V is TRBV5-6, with unresolved D. V dropped 5 bases and J dropped 0 bases, with 8 bases sitting between them. The CDR3 has 14 residues. Germline V CDR1 and CDR2: SGHDT, YYEEEE. CDR3 in DNA: TGTGCCAGCAGTTTAGAAACAACTAATGAAAAACTGTTTTTT. Protein: CASSLETTNEKLFF.

The CDR3 coding sequence is TGTGCCTTAACAGGGGCTGGGGCCAACGTCCTGACTTTC. It translates to CALTGAGANVLTF. This rearrangement joins TRBV30 to TRBJ2-6; 7 bases match TRBD1. CDR1 GTSNPN and CDR2 SVGIG come from the germline V gene (reference sequence). The V and J ends lost 7 bases and 2 bases, in that order; junction bases with no gene match: 2. This CDR3 has 13 amino acids.

The V gene is TRBV6-5, the J gene TRBJ2-7; a weak D match, TRBD1 (6 bases). Germline V gives CDR1 MNHEY, CDR2 SVGAGI. The CDR3 spans 12 residues. V was pared by 5 bases and J by 9 bases, with 14 bases between. CDR3 sequence reads: CASSPIRGVQYF. As DNA, the CDR3 is TGTGCCAGCAGTCCAATCAGGGGTGTGCAGTACTTC.

This rearrangement joins TRBV27 to TRBJ1-1; D is unresolved. Germline values: CDR1 MNHEY, CDR2 SMNVEV (reference sequence). Trimming cost V 9 bases and J 10 bases, with 21 bases left between them. The length of the CDR3 is 13 residues. CDR3 DNA sequence: TGTGCCAGTACCAGGATAGGAGGTGGCTTAGCTTTCTTT. Translating gives CASTRIGGGLAFF.

The CDR3 DNA reads TGTGCCAGCAGCTTGGGACCGTCGTTCGAGCAGTACTTC. Amino acids: CASSLGPSFEQYF. The chain has TRBV5-6 and TRBJ2-7, with unresolved D. V shed 0 bases and J shed 6 bases, with 10 bases lying between them. CDR1 and CDR2 (germline): SGHDT, YYEEEE. CDR3 length equals 13 residues.

This clone has a single count. The V gene is TRBV6-5, the J gene TRBJ1-2, with TRBD1 as a possible D gene (6 bases). Germline V gene lookup returns CDR1 MNHEY and CDR2 SVGAGI. This CDR3 spans 14 amino acids. Trimming removed 5 bases from V and 4 bases from J, with 14 bases in between. CDR3 sequence reads: CASSRTARGYGYTF. CDR3 DNA sequence: TGTGCCAGCAGTCGGACAGCACGGGGCTATGGCTACACCTTC.

The rearrangement links TRBV6-6 to TRBJ1-1; D is ambiguous. The germline gives CDR1 MNHNY, CDR2 SVGAGI (reference sequence). The CDR3 runs 12 residues. Trimming shortened V by 5 bases and J by 9 bases, and 13 bases separated the two germline ends. CDR3 amino acids: CASSNLGPQAFF. The CDR3 DNA sequence: TGTGCCAGCAGTAACCTGGGCCCCCAAGCTTTCTTT.

The chain joins TRBV10-3 to TRBJ1-2, with 8 positions matching TRBD1. Germline V gene sequence: CDR1 ENHRY, CDR2 SYGVKD. Trimming took 4 bases from V and 3 from J; bases not matched to a gene: 7. The CDR3 has 15 amino acids. The CDR3 loop reads CAISVKTGEDYGYTF. CDR3 DNA sequence: TGTGCCATCAGTGTAAAGACAGGGGAGGACTATGGCTACACCTTC.

The V gene is TRBV5-1, the J gene TRBJ1-4; 8 bases align to TRBD1. V shed 3 bases and J 7 bases; nucleotides not matched to a gene: 8. In germline, CDR1 is SGHRS, CDR2 YFSETQ. This CDR3 has 15 residues. CDR3 in DNA: TGCGCCAGCAGCTCTGGACAGGGCTTGGTTGAAAAACTGTTTTTT. This gives the protein CASSSGQGLVEKLFF.

The chain has TRBV30 and TRBJ2-7; the match to TRBD1 covers 10 bases. The V and J ends lost 0 bases and 0 bases, in that order; junction bases with no gene match: 5. Germline loops: CDR1 GTSNPN, CDR2 SVGIG (reference sequence). The CDR3 sequence is 16 residues long. The CDR3 DNA follows: TGTGCCTGGAGTGTACCGGGACAGGGGATCTCCTACGAGCAGTACTTC. Translated, it gives CAWSVPGQGISYEQYF.

CDR3 sequence (DNA): TGTGCCAGCACCCAGGACACTGAAGCTTTCTTT. Protein: CASTQDTEAFF. The chain combines TRBV28 with TRBJ1-1; D is unclear. With 7 bases removed from V and 3 bases from J, the gap between germline ends came to 6 bases. Germline values: CDR1 MDHEN, CDR2 SYDVKM. The CDR3 is made up of 11 amino acids.

V usage is TRBV19 and J usage is TRBJ1-1, with TRBD1 matching over 7 bases. J gave up 5 bases and V 5 bases, and 11 bases lay outside the gene matches. CDR3 length equals 15 residues. Germline loops: CDR1 LNHDA, CDR2 SQIVND (reference sequence). The chain's CDR3 is CASSSWTGSGTEAFF. The CDR3 DNA follows: TGTGCCAGTAGTTCCTGGACAGGATCGGGAACTGAAGCTTTCTTT.

The chain links TRBV7-8 to TRBJ2-7; D is unclear. The CDR3 has 15 residues. Germline lookup yields CDR1 SGHVS and CDR2 FQNEAQ. Trimming stripped 6 bases from V and 3 bases from J, with 18 bases between. CDR3 nucleotides: TGTGCCAGCAGTCCCACGGCCAGAACGAGCTACGAGCAGTACTTC. Translation gives CASSPTARTSYEQYF.

The chain employs TRBV25-1 and TRBJ1-4, with D possibly matching TRBD1 (5 bases). This CDR3 comprises 14 residues. Germline V gene data show CDR1 as MGHDK and CDR2 as SYGVNS. Trimming removed 4 bases from V and 6 bases from J, with 12 bases in between. CDR3: CASSATREDEKLFF. CDR3 coding DNA: TGTGCCAGCAGTGCGACCAGGGAGGATGAAAAACTGTTTTTT.

The gene calls are TRBV6-6 and TRBJ1-1; D is undetermined. Germline V CDR1 and CDR2: MNHNY, SVGAGI (reference sequence). V was pared by 7 bases and J by 0 bases, with 9 bases between. The CDR3 has 13 residues. CDR3 amino acids: CASTQAMNTEAFF. CDR3 DNA sequence: TGTGCCAGCACCCAGGCGATGAACACTGAAGCTTTCTTT.

The chain is built from TRBV7-8 and TRBJ1-1; the D is unclear. This CDR3 region has 14 residues. CDR1 SGHVS and CDR2 FQNEAQ come from the germline V gene. Trimming pared 0 bases from V and 0 bases from J, leaving 5 bases between. The CDR3 spells CASSLAGMNTEAFF. The DNA for the CDR3 is TGTGCCAGCAGCTTAGCAGGGATGAACACTGAAGCTTTCTTT.

This clone was counted between two and nine times. This sequence joins TRBV19 and TRBJ1-5, with TRBD1 matching over 9 bases. The length of the CDR3 is 15 residues. V gave up 4 bases and J gave up 4 bases; unmatched junction bases: 5. In germline, CDR1 is LNHDA, CDR2 SQIVND (reference sequence). CDR3 nucleotides: TGTGCCAGTAGTAAGGGACAGGGATTAAATCAGCCCCAGCATTTT. This encodes CASSKGQGLNQPQHF.